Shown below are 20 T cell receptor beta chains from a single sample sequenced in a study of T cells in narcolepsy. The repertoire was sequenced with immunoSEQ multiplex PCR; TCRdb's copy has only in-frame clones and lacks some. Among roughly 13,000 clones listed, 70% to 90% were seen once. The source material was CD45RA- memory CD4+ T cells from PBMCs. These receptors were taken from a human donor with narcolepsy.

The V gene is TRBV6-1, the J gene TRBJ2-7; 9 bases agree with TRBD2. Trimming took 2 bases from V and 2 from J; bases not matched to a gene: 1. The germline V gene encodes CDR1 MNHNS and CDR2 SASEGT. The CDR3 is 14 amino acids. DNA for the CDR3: TGTGCCAGCAGTGAACTAGCGGGGCCCTACGAGCAGTACTTC. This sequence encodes CASSELAGPYEQYF.

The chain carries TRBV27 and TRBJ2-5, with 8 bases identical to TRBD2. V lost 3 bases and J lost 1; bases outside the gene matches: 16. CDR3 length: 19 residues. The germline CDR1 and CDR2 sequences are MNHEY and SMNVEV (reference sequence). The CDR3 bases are TGTGCCAGCAGTTTTTGGGATGAATCACTAGCGGATTTCCAAGAGACCCAGTACTTC. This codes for CASSFWDESLADFQETQYF.

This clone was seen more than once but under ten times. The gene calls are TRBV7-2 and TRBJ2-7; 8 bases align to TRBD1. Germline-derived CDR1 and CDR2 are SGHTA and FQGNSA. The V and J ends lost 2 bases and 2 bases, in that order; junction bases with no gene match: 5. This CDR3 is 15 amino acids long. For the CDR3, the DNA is TGTGCCAGCAGCTTAAGGGACAGGACCACCTACGAGCAGTACTTC. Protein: CASSLRDRTTYEQYF.

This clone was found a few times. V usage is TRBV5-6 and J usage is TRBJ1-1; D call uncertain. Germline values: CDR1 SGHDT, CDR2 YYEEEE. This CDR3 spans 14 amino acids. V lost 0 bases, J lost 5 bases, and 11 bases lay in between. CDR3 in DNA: TGTGCCAGCAGCTTGGTACCGGGAGAGACTGAAGCTTTCTTT. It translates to CASSLVPGETEAFF.

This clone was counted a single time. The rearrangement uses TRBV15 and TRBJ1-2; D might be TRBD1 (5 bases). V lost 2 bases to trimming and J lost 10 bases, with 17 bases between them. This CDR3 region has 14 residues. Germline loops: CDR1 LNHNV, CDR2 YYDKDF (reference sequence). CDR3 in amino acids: CATSRRTPPGYYTF. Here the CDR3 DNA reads TGTGCCACCAGCAGACGGACCCCACCAGGGTACTACACCTTC.

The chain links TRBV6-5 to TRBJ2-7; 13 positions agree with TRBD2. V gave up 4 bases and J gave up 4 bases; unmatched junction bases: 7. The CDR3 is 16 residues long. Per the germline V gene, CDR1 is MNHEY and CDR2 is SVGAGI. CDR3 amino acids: CASSSAGTSGNYEQYF. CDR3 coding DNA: TGTGCCAGCAGTTCAGCCGGGACTAGCGGGAATTACGAGCAGTACTTC.

In nucleotides, the CDR3 is TGTGCCAGTAGTATTCGGGTAGCGCTCCAAGAGACCCAGTACTTC. It encodes CASSIRVALQETQYF. The rearrangement joins TRBV19 to TRBJ2-5; a weak D match, TRBD2 (5 bases). V dropped 3 bases and J dropped 1 base, with 12 bases sitting between them. CDR1 is LNHDA and CDR2 is SQIVND in the germline V gene (reference sequence). The CDR3 contains 15 residues.

The DNA for the CDR3 is TGTGCCAGCAGTGAATATGGGGGCCCCGGGGGGCAGCCCCCCCAGTACTTC. Its translation is CASSEYGGPGGQPPQYF. The chain combines TRBV25-1 with TRBJ2-5, with D perhaps matching TRBD2 (7 bases). Germline lookup yields CDR1 MGHDK and CDR2 SYGVNS. Trimming removed 0 bases from V and 9 bases from J, with 23 bases in between. The CDR3 spans 17 residues.

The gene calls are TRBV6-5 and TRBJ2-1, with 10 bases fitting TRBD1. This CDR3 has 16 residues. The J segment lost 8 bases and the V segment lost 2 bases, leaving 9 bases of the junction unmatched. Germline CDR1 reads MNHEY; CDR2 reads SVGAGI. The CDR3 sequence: CASSYVKGQGYYEQFF. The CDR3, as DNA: TGTGCCAGCAGTTACGTGAAGGGACAGGGGTATTATGAGCAGTTCTTC.

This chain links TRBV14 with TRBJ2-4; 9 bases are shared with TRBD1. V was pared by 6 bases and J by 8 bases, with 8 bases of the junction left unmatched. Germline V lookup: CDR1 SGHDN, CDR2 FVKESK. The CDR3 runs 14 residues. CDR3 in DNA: TGTGCCAGCAGTCTACCGGGACAGGGTGACATTCAGTACTTC. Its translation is CASSLPGQGDIQYF.

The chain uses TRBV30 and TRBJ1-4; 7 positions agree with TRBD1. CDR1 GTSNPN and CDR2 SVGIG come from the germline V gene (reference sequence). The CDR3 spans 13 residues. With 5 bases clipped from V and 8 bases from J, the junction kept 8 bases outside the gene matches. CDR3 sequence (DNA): TGTGCCTGGGATACAGGGGTCGGCGAAAAACTGTTTTTT. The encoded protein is CAWDTGVGEKLFF. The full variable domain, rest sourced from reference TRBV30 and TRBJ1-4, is SQTIHQWPATLVQPVGSPLSLECTVEGTSNPNLYWYRQAAGRGLQLLFYSVGIGQISSEVPQNLSASRPQDRQFILSSKKLLLSDSGFYLCAWDTGVGEKLFFGSGTQLSVL.

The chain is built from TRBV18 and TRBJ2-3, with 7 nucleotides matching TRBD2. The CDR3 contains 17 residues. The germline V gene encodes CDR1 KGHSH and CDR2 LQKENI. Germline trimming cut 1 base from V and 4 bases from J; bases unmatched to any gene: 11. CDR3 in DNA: TGTGCCAGCTCACCACGAGTCCGACGGGAGGTCTCAGATACGCAGTATTTT. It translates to CASSPRVRREVSDTQYF. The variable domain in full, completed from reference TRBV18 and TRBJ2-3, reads NAGVMQNPRHLVRRRGQEARLRCSPMKGHSHVYWYRQLPEEGLKFMVYLQKENIIDESGMPKERFSAEFPKEGPSILRIQQVVRGDSAAYFCASSPRVRREVSDTQYFGPGTRLTVL.

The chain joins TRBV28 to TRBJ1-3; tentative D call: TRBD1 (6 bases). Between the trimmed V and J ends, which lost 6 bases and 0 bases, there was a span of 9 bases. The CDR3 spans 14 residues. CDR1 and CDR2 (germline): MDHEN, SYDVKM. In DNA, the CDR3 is TGTGCCAGCAGAGGACAGAGCTCTGGAAACACCATATATTTT. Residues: CASRGQSSGNTIYF.

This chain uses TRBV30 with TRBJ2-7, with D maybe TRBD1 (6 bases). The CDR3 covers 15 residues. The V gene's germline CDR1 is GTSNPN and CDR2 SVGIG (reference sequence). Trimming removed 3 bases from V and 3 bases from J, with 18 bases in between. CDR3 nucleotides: TGTGCCTGGAGGCCTCAGGGGCCTGGATTCTACGAGCAGTACTTC. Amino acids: CAWRPQGPGFYEQYF.

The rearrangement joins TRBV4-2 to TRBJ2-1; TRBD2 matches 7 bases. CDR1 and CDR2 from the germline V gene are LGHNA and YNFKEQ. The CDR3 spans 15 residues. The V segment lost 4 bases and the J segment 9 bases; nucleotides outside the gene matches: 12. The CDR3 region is CASSPRDYESSEQFF. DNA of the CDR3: TGTGCCAGCAGCCCACGGGACTATGAGTCAAGTGAGCAGTTCTTC.

Here the CDR3 DNA reads TGCGCCAGCAGCTTAGCAGGGATGAACACTGAAGCTTTCTTT. This sequence encodes CASSLAGMNTEAFF. The J gene is TRBJ1-1, the V gene TRBV5-1; a possible D gene is TRBD1 (5 bases). CDR1 is SGHRS and CDR2 is YFSETQ in the germline V gene. Trimming removed 2 bases from V and 0 bases from J, with 8 bases in between. The length of the CDR3 is 14 residues.

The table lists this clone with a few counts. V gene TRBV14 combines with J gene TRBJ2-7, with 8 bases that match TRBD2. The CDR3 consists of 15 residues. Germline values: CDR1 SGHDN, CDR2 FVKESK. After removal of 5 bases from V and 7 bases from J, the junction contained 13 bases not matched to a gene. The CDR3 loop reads CASSATIAGLREQYF. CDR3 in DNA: TGTGCCAGCAGCGCAACGATAGCGGGACTACGGGAGCAGTACTTC.

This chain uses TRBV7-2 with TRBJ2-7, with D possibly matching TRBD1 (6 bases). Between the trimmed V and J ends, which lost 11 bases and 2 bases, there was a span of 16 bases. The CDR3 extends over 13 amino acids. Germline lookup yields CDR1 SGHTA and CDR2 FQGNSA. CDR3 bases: TGTGCCGTCGAGAGGGCAGGGGCCTACGAGCAGTACTTC. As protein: CAVERAGAYEQYF. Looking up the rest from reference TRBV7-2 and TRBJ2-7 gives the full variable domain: GAGVSQSPSNKVTEKGKDVELRCDPISGHTALYWYRQSLGQGLEFLIYFQGNSAPDKSGLPSDRFSAERTGGSVSTLTIQRTQQEDSAVYLCAVERAGAYEQYFGPGTRLTVT.

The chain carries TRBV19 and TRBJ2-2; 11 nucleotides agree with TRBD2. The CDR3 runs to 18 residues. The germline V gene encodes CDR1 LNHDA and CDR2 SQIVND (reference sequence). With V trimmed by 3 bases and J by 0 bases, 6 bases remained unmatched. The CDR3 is CASSIRLAGGTNTGELFF. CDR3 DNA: TGTGCCAGTAGTATTAGGCTAGCGGGAGGTACGAACACCGGGGAGCTGTTTTTT.

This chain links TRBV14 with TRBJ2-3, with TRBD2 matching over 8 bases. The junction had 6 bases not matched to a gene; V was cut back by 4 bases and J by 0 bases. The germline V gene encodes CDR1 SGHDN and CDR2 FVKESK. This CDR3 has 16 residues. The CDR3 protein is CASSRLLAESTDTQYF. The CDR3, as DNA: TGTGCCAGCAGCCGCTTACTAGCGGAGAGCACAGATACGCAGTATTTT.